This T cell receptor beta chain was sequenced during a study of vaccination and CD4 T cells after COVID-19. Study context: Post-vaccine sampling followed dose two by a median 72 days (range 14 to 241). Stimulation of the cells used overlapping spike peptide pools from SARS-CoV-2 and from the common cold coronaviruses HCoV-NL63, HCoV-OC43 and HCoV-229E.

Stated treatment: roughly 10-day PBMC culture with coronavirus spike peptide pools or control peptides (ViraFEST assay). Trimming stripped 0 bases from V and 4 bases from J, with 7 bases between. Per germline, CDR1 SGHDT and CDR2 YYEEEE. The CDR3 has 13 amino acids. An Oncomine TCR Beta short-read assay was used to sequence the DNA from cultured CD4+ T cells. The authors extracted genomic DNA from cultured CD4+ T cells. In TCRdb, the PCR reads were re-called with MiXCR into one record per CDR3 protein. The sample holds 4,000 to 4,500 distinct CDR3 sequences; roughly 26% are singletons and the top ten take about 29%. Points from the study as a whole: Convalescent patients had a median roughly 90% of reactive clones appearing only post-vaccination.

Remarks on this clonotype: What it recognizes is unknown.

The source is a human donor who had recovered from COVID-19. Sequenced: CD4+ T cells from blood, cultured in vitro. The chain is built from TRBV5-6 and TRBJ1-1; D is undetermined. CDR3 residues: CASSLGAATEAFF. The CDR3 DNA follows: TGTGCCAGCAGCTTGGGTGCCGCCACTGAAGCTTTCTTT.